The rows below give T cell receptor beta chains drawn from one sample of a study of cytomegalovirus exposure and HLA in healthy donors. Libraries were prepared by immunoSEQ multiplex PCR; TCRdb keeps only in-frame clonotypes and omits some of them. The sample table sets out about 160,000 clones. Sample: PBMCs. These TCRs come from a woman aged 60-75 years in good health and CMV-seronegative. CDR3s include the opening cysteine and the closing phenylalanine or tryptophan. Each record gives: J gene, D gene, V gene, CDR3 length, CDR3 protein, CDR3 DNA. D genes are given only for firm matches.

TRBJ1-4 TRBD1 TRBV7-9 16 CASSLENRGLPEKLFF TGTGCCAGCAGCTTAGAGAACAGGGGGCTACCTGAAAAACTGTTTTTT
TRBJ1-2 - TRBV7-6 13 CASSFSGGHGYTF TGTGCCAGCAGCTTTTCTGGGGGCCATGGCTACACCTTC
TRBJ2-7 TRBD2 TRBV19 15 CASSNSGGRIYEQYF TGTGCCAGTAGTAATAGCGGGGGCCGGATCTACGAGCAGTACTTC
TRBJ1-4 TRBD1 TRBV7-9 16 CASSQGQGAHREKLFF TGTGCCAGCAGCCAGGGACAGGGGGCGCATCGTGAAAAACTGTTTTTT
TRBJ2-2 TRBD2 TRBV18 16 CASSSTSGENTGELFF TGTGCCAGCTCAAGCACTAGCGGAGAGAACACCGGGGAGCTGTTTTTT
TRBJ2-7 TRBD1 TRBV7-2 14 CASSRDRGPYEQYF TGTGCCAGCAGCAGGGACAGGGGGCCCTACGAGCAGTACTTC
TRBJ2-1 TRBD1 TRBV6-5 13 CASTNAGGNEQFF TGTGCCAGCACTAACGCAGGGGGCAATGAGCAGTTCTTC
TRBJ2-2 TRBD1 TRBV7-6 15 CASSYTGGNTGELFF TGTGCCAGCAGCTACACAGGGGGGAACACCGGGGAGCTGTTTTTT
TRBJ2-5 - TRBV5-3 16 CARSHPWTAQQETQYF TGTGCCAGAAGCCATCCGTGGACAGCACAACAAGAGACCCAGTACTTC
TRBJ2-1 TRBD1 TRBV6-1 13 CASRSGGFTEQFF TGTGCCAGCAGGTCAGGGGGCTTCACTGAGCAGTTCTTC
TRBJ1-5 - TRBV6-6 15 CASSYPQVGNQPQHF TGTGCCAGCAGTTACCCGCAGGTTGGCAATCAGCCCCAGCATTTT
TRBJ1-4 - TRBV25-1 15 CASSEPTGFHEKLFF TGTGCCAGCAGTGAACCTACAGGGTTTCATGAAAAACTGTTTTTT
TRBJ2-1 - TRBV29-1 14 CSVERFEVYNEQFF TGCAGCGTTGAAAGATTCGAGGTCTACAATGAGCAGTTCTTC
TRBJ2-5 - TRBV5-4 16 CASSLGGASGEETQYF TGTGCCAGCAGCTTGGGGGGGGCTAGCGGAGAAGAGACCCAGTACTTC
TRBJ2-7 TRBD1 TRBV7-8 14 CASSQGQVYYEQYF TGTGCCAGCAGCCAGGGACAGGTATACTACGAGCAGTACTTC
TRBJ2-7 - TRBV6-5 15 CASSYKAGVPYEQYF TGTGCCAGCAGTTACAAGGCAGGGGTACCCTACGAGCAGTACTTC
TRBJ1-5 - TRBV28 14 CASSLTGGNQPQHF TGTGCCAGCAGTTTAACGGGGGGCAATCAGCCCCAGCATTTT
TRBJ1-4 - TRBV4-1 14 CASSGGGAYEKLFF TGCGCCAGCAGCGGTGGGGGGGCTTATGAAAAACTGTTTTTT
TRBJ2-3 TRBD2 TRBV7-3 14 CASSQSGRGDTQYF TGTGCCAGCAGCCAAAGCGGGAGGGGAGATACGCAGTATTTT
TRBJ1-2 TRBD1 TRBV5-1 15 CASSPLPRGARGYTF TGCGCCAGCAGCCCCCTCCCCAGGGGGGCGCGGGGCTACACCTTC
TRBJ2-3 - TRBV7-2 13 CASRPSGTDTQYF TGTGCCAGCAGGCCCAGCGGGACAGATACGCAGTATTTT
TRBJ1-5 TRBD1 TRBV2 16 CASSDTTTGHDQPQHF TGTGCCAGCAGTGACACGACGACAGGGCACGATCAGCCCCAGCATTTT
TRBJ2-3 - TRBV6-1 15 CASSRTATSTDTQYF TGTGCCAGCAGTCGCACAGCTACTAGCACAGATACGCAGTATTTT
TRBJ2-7 - TRBV6-5 14 CASSYSLNSYEQYF TGTGCCAGCAGTTACTCCCTTAACTCCTACGAGCAGTACTTC
TRBJ1-1 - TRBV5-1 13 CASSYPGYTEAFF TGCGCCAGCAGCTACCCAGGGTATACTGAAGCTTTCTTT
TRBJ2-7 - TRBV18 15 CASSPPGGRSYEQYF TGTGCCAGCTCACCACCGGGTGGGAGATCCTACGAGCAGTACTTC
TRBJ1-1 TRBD1 TRBV5-1 13 CASSLTGDTEAFF TGCGCCAGCAGTCTGACAGGGGACACTGAAGCTTTCTTT
TRBJ2-7 TRBD1 TRBV5-1 15 CASSSGTDSSYEQYF TGCGCCAGCAGCTCCGGGACAGACAGCTCCTACGAGCAGTACTTC